What follows is one T cell receptor beta chain and its context. The antigen is unknown. The data belong to a study of response to subunit inactivated influenza vaccine. Study-wide findings and caveats: Authors suggested seasonal influenza vaccinations each recruit few new T cells.

After removal of 5 bases from V and 1 base from J, the junction contained 7 bases not matched to a gene. The CDR3 loop spans 16 amino acids. TCRdb used MiXCR to reprocess the RT-PCR reads, holding one entry per CDR3 protein. In the table there are a few hundred thousand distinct CDR3 sequences, approximately 14% of which are singletons. The chain employs TRBV12-3 or TRBV12-4 and TRBJ2-4, with TRBD1 matching 8 bases. Sample: PBMCs from blood, taken 11 to 12 days after vaccination. The receptor was derived from a man between 50 and 59 years old who received an inactivated influenza vaccine. CDR3 DNA sequence: TGTGCCAGCAGTGCATCAGGGGGCTTTGCCAAAAACATTCAGTACTTC. Translation gives CASSASGGFAKNIQYF.